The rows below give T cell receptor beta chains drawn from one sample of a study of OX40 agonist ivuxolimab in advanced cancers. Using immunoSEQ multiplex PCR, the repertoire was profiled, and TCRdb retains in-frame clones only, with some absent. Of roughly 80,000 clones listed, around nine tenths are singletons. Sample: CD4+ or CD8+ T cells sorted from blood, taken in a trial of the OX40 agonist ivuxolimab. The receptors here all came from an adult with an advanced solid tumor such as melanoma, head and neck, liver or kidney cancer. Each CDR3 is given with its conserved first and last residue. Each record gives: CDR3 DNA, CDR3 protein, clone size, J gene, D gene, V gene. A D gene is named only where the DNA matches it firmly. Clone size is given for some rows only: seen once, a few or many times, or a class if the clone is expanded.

DNA: TGTGCACTTAGCGGGACTGAGCAGTTCTTC
CDR3: CALSGTEQFF
size: NA
J: TRBJ2-1
D: TRBD2
V: TRBV30

DNA: TGTGCCAGCAGTTTCGGGGTACTCTATGGCTACACCTTC
CDR3: CASSFGVLYGYTF
size: NA
J: TRBJ1-2
D: NA
V: TRBV27

DNA: TGTGCCAGCAGTGCCGGCTACGAGCAGTACTTC
CDR3: CASSAGYEQYF
size: NA
J: TRBJ2-7
D: NA
V: TRBV6-1

DNA: TGTGCCAGCAGCTTACGGCAGATCCCCTACGAGCAGTACTTC
CDR3: CASSLRQIPYEQYF
size: NA
J: TRBJ2-7
D: NA
V: TRBV11-2

DNA: TGTGCCAGCTCACGACCCGCCGATTCCTACGAGCAGTACTTC
CDR3: CASSRPADSYEQYF
size: NA
J: TRBJ2-7
D: NA
V: TRBV18

DNA: TGTGCCAGCAGCCGGAAGGGGGCGCGCCAAGAGACCCAGTACTTC
CDR3: CASSRKGARQETQYF
size: NA
J: TRBJ2-5
D: TRBD1
V: TRBV5-4

DNA: TGTGCCACCAGCAGAGATCGCGGGACAACCTACGAGCAGTACTTC
CDR3: CATSRDRGTTYEQYF
size: NA
J: TRBJ2-7
D: NA
V: TRBV15

DNA: TGTGCCAGCCTTCGCGTTGAGCAGTTCTTC
CDR3: CASLRVEQFF
size: NA
J: TRBJ2-1
D: NA
V: TRBV2

DNA: TGTGCCAGCAGTGAAGCCATTACTAACGAGCAGTACTTC
CDR3: CASSEAITNEQYF
size: few
J: TRBJ2-7
D: NA
V: TRBV2

DNA: TGTGCCAGCAGCTTATTAGGGGGGCTGCTGAAAGAGACCCAGTACTTC
CDR3: CASSLLGGLLKETQYF
size: NA
J: TRBJ2-5
D: NA
V: TRBV7-2

DNA: TGTGCCAGCAGCTTATCCGTCTCCGGGGAGCTGTTTTTT
CDR3: CASSLSVSGELFF
size: NA
J: TRBJ2-2
D: NA
V: TRBV7-3

DNA: TGCGCCAGCAGCTTGGGGACCGATACCAAAAACATTCAGTACTTC
CDR3: CASSLGTDTKNIQYF
size: NA
J: TRBJ2-4
D: NA
V: TRBV5-1

DNA: TGTGCCAGCTCACTAAACAGTAATGAAAAACTGTTTTTT
CDR3: CASSLNSNEKLFF
size: NA
J: TRBJ1-4
D: NA
V: TRBV18

DNA: TGCGCCAGCAGCTTGGGGCAGTATGCGGATGAGCAGTTCTTC
CDR3: CASSLGQYADEQFF
size: NA
J: TRBJ2-1
D: NA
V: TRBV5-1

DNA: TGTGCCAGTAGTATAGATCTGGGCACCTTCGGGCAGTACTTC
CDR3: CASSIDLGTFGQYF
size: NA
J: TRBJ2-7
D: NA
V: TRBV19

DNA: TGCGCCAGCAAATCTGGAGAGAACACTGAAGCTTTCTTT
CDR3: CASKSGENTEAFF
size: few
J: TRBJ1-1
D: NA
V: TRBV5-1

DNA: TGTGCCAGCAGCCAAGGAGTCAGCAGGGAGACCCAGTACTTC
CDR3: CASSQGVSRETQYF
size: once
J: TRBJ2-5
D: NA
V: TRBV4-2

DNA: TGTGCCAGCAGCACATTCCGGGACAGGGCTCGGGGTGGAAACACCATATATTTT
CDR3: CASSTFRDRARGGNTIYF
size: few
J: TRBJ1-3
D: NA
V: TRBV21-1

DNA: TGTGCCAGCAGCTTCGGGAGCTATGGCTACACCTTC
CDR3: CASSFGSYGYTF
size: NA
J: TRBJ1-2
D: NA
V: TRBV4-2

DNA: TGTGCCAGCAGCCCTAGAGCGGGATCACTCTACGAGCAGTACTTC
CDR3: CASSPRAGSLYEQYF
size: NA
J: TRBJ2-7
D: TRBD2
V: TRBV6-5

DNA: TGCGCCAGCAGCCCGGGACAGGGCTCCTACGAGCAGTACTTC
CDR3: CASSPGQGSYEQYF
size: NA
J: TRBJ2-7
D: TRBD1
V: TRBV5-1

DNA: TGTGCCAGCAGCCCGATGACAGGGCGCACAGATACGCAGTATTTT
CDR3: CASSPMTGRTDTQYF
size: NA
J: TRBJ2-3
D: TRBD1
V: TRBV14

DNA: TGTGCCAGCTCACCAGGGGGTAGCTATGGCTACACCTTC
CDR3: CASSPGGSYGYTF
size: NA
J: TRBJ1-2
D: NA
V: TRBV18

DNA: TGTGCCAGCAACGGCGGAGTCGGCACAGATACGCAGTATTTT
CDR3: CASNGGVGTDTQYF
size: NA
J: TRBJ2-3
D: NA
V: TRBV6-1

DNA: TGTGCCAGCAGTGAACGGCGGGAGACCGGGGAAAAACTGTTTTTT
CDR3: CASSERRETGEKLFF
size: NA
J: TRBJ1-4
D: NA
V: TRBV6-1

DNA: TGTGCCAGCAGCACCTTCAGGGGCCGGCAAGAGACCCAGTACTTC
CDR3: CASSTFRGRQETQYF
size: NA
J: TRBJ2-5
D: NA
V: TRBV5-5

DNA: TGTGCCAGCAGCCTAGGACAGGGGAACACCATATATTTT
CDR3: CASSLGQGNTIYF
size: NA
J: TRBJ1-3
D: TRBD1
V: TRBV5-4

DNA: TGTGCCAGCAGACTTTCAGGGGCGTACGAGCAGTACTTC
CDR3: CASRLSGAYEQYF
size: NA
J: TRBJ2-7
D: NA
V: TRBV28

DNA: TGTGCCAGCAGCGTAGTTGAGGGTGGGGTCTACGAGCAGTACTTC
CDR3: CASSVVEGGVYEQYF
size: NA
J: TRBJ2-7
D: NA
V: TRBV9

DNA: TGTGCCACCTCCGTGACTAGCGGAAGCTACGAGCAGTACTTC
CDR3: CATSVTSGSYEQYF
size: NA
J: TRBJ2-7
D: TRBD2
V: TRBV15

DNA: TGTGCCAGCTCACCACTGCAAGCCATGAACACTGAAGCTTTCTTT
CDR3: CASSPLQAMNTEAFF
size: NA
J: TRBJ1-1
D: NA
V: TRBV18

DNA: TGCGCCAGCAGCTTGGGAATGTTCGGGGGGAACGGCGACTCTGAAAAACTGTTTTTT
CDR3: CASSLGMFGGNGDSEKLFF
size: NA
J: TRBJ1-4
D: NA
V: TRBV5-1

DNA: TGTGCCAGCAGCAGACTAGCGGGGTCCTACGAGCAGTACTTC
CDR3: CASSRLAGSYEQYF
size: NA
J: TRBJ2-7
D: TRBD2
V: TRBV6-5

DNA: TGTGCCAGCAGCTCCGGACAGCTCTATGGCTACACCTTC
CDR3: CASSSGQLYGYTF
size: NA
J: TRBJ1-2
D: NA
V: TRBV7-9

DNA: TGTGCCAGTAGCTTCCTCGTCACGAGGGACCCAAATCAGCCCCAGCATTTT
CDR3: CASSFLVTRDPNQPQHF
size: NA
J: TRBJ1-5
D: NA
V: TRBV19

DNA: TGTGCCAGCAGCTTAGCGCTAGCTCGCAATGAGCAGTTCTTC
CDR3: CASSLALARNEQFF
size: NA
J: TRBJ2-1
D: NA
V: TRBV7-8

DNA: TGTGCCAGTCGCCGACAGCTAAACACTGAAGCTTTCTTT
CDR3: CASRRQLNTEAFF
size: NA
J: TRBJ1-1
D: NA
V: TRBV7-2